The clone carrying this T cell receptor beta chain has only one observation. This CDR3 is 13 amino acids long. Trimming stripped 4 bases from V and 1 base from J, with 7 bases between. The germline V gene encodes CDR1 LNHDA and CDR2 SQIVND (reference sequence). Adults between roughly 18 and 89 years of age took part from some 25 US areas. Per the original methods: From reference gene primer amplification, estimates of nucleated cell counts were derived. Only in-frame clones appear in the TCRdb table, and some are missing; sequencing was by immunoSEQ multiplex PCR. From that table come the V and J calls and clone size; the DNA was used to work out D and trimming. The sample consists of around 250,000 clones, 75% to 85% of them appearing once. The sample originates from a study of blood T cell repertoires in COVID-19. Study as a whole: Acute and convalescent COVID-19 specimens originated in the United States, Italy and Spain. Sample material is recorded as cDNA or gDNA derived from T cells, B-cell-depleted T cells, or PBMCs.

The chain is built from TRBV19 and TRBJ2-5, with D perhaps matching TRBD1 (5 bases). This receptor was taken from a woman aged 50 to 60 with acute COVID-19. The sequenced sample was PBMCs or T cells enriched from blood (not recorded which). CDR3 sequence reads: CASSTGSQETQYF. CDR3 nucleotide sequence: TGTGCCAGTAGTACAGGGTCCCAAGAGACCCAGTACTTC.